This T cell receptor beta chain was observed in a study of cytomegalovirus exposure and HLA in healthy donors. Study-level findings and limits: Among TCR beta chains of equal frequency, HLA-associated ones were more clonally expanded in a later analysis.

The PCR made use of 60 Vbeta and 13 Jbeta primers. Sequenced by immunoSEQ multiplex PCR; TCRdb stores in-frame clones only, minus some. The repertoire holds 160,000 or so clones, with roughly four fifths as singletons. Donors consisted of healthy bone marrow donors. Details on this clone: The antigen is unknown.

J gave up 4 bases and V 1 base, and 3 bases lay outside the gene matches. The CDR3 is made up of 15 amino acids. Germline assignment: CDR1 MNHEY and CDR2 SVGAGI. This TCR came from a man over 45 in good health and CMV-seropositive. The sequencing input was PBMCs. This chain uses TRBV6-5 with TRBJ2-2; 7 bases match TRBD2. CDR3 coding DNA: TGTGCCAGCAGTTACTGGCGGGAGAGCACCGGGGAGCTGTTTTTT. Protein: CASSYWRESTGELFF.